The 22 T cell receptor beta chains listed next were all sequenced from one sample in a study of chemoradiotherapy in HPV16-positive cancers. The assay was immunoSEQ multiplex PCR, and TCRdb's table has in-frame clones only and misses some. This sample carries fewer than 4,500 clones, 79% of them seen once, and the ten largest clones take around 9.1%. Sequencing used tumor tissue, obtained from a patient who underwent chemoradiotherapy. All receptors come from a human donor with HPV-associated anogenital cancer.

In DNA, the CDR3 is TGTGCCAGCAGCTTATCCCTTGCTAGCTCCTACAATGAGCAGTTCTTC. Translating gives CASSLSLASSYNEQFF. The V and J genes are TRBV11-3 and TRBJ2-1; D not resolved. The V end lost 2 bases, the J end lost 0 bases, and 11 bases lay between the germline ends. The germline V gene has CDR1 SGHNT and CDR2 YENEEA. There are 16 residues in the CDR3.

The V and J genes are TRBV5-4 and TRBJ2-5; maybe TRBD2 (5 bases). The CDR3 is 15 residues long. Looked up from germline, CDR1 is SGHNT and CDR2 is YYREEE (reference sequence). The germline V and J ends were trimmed by 4 bases and 4 bases, with 17 bases remaining between them. This CDR3 is CASSPEGGGGETQYF. The CDR3 DNA reads as TGTGCCAGCAGCCCCGAGGGTGGCGGTGGAGAGACCCAGTACTTC. The whole variable domain, remainder taken from reference TRBV5-4 and TRBJ2-5, is ETGVTQSPTHLIKTRGQQVTLRCSSQSGHNTVSWYQQALGQGPQFIFQYYREEENGRGNFPPRFSGLQFPNYSSELNVNALELDDSALYLCASSPEGGGGETQYFGPGTRLLVL.

The chain couples TRBV7-9 to TRBJ2-1, with no clear D. Germline V gene lookup returns CDR1 SEHNR and CDR2 FQNEAQ (reference sequence). This CDR3 comprises 14 residues. Between the trimmed V and J ends, which lost 4 bases and 5 bases, there was a span of 12 bases. The CDR3 sequence: CASSSYSRDNEQFF. CDR3 bases: TGTGCCAGCAGCTCCTATTCCCGAGACAATGAGCAGTTCTTC.

V is TRBV5-5 and J is TRBJ1-1, with D perhaps matching TRBD1 (6 bases). This CDR3 has 14 residues. V lost 4 bases and J lost 10, with 20 bases in between. Germline CDR1 is SGHKS and CDR2 is YYEKEE (reference sequence). The CDR3 DNA sequence: TGTGCCAGCAGCAACGGAGGGGGGGTTAAGGCAGCTTTCTTT. This gives the protein CASSNGGGVKAAFF.

The chain is built from TRBV5-1 and TRBJ1-1; 10 nucleotides align to TRBD1. J gave up 4 bases and V 0 bases, and 3 bases lay outside the gene matches. Germline V gene lookup returns CDR1 SGHRS and CDR2 YFSETQ. The length of the CDR3 is 15 residues. DNA for the CDR3: TGCGCCAGCAGCTTGGATGGACAGGGGGTCACTGAAGCTTTCTTT. Its translation is CASSLDGQGVTEAFF.

The V call is TRBV10-3, the J call TRBJ1-1; D is unresolved. V shed 2 bases and J shed 1 base, with 8 bases lying between them. The CDR3 is made up of 14 amino acids. Germline assignment: CDR1 ENHRY and CDR2 SYGVKD. The CDR3 nucleotides are TGTGCCATCAGTGAGAGAACAGAGAACACTGAAGCTTTCTTT. Protein sequence: CAISERTENTEAFF.

With respect to this clone: Compared with germline, one end of the junction differs, possibly owing to a read error. The rearrangement joins TRBV5-6 to TRBJ2-6; TRBD2 might be the D (6 bases). The length of the CDR3 is 16 residues. CDR1 and CDR2 (germline): SGHDT, YYEEEE. The CDR3 reads CASNLEGNSGANVLTF. In DNA, the CDR3 is TGTGCCAGCAACTTGGAGGGGAACTCTGGGGCCAACGTCCTGACTTTC.

The J gene is TRBJ1-1, the V gene TRBV14; perhaps TRBD1 as D (5 bases). Trimming cost V 2 bases and J 1 base, with 5 bases left between them. Germline V gene sequence: CDR1 SGHDN, CDR2 FVKESK. The CDR3 spans 13 residues. The CDR3 loop is CASSQQGNTEAFF. CDR3 sequence (DNA): TGTGCCAGCAGCCAACAGGGGAACACTGAAGCTTTCTTT.

The rearrangement joins TRBV28 to TRBJ1-2, with TRBD1 as a possible D gene (6 bases). The CDR3 spans 16 residues. The V gene's germline CDR1 is MDHEN and CDR2 SYDVKM. V lost 3 bases and J 2 bases, leaving 16 bases between the germline ends. CDR3 protein: CASSFPSGERNYGYTF. CDR3 in DNA: TGTGCCAGCAGTTTTCCCTCAGGGGAGAGGAACTATGGCTACACCTTC.

V is TRBV27 and J is TRBJ2-3, with D perhaps matching TRBD1 (5 bases). Per the germline V gene, CDR1 is MNHEY and CDR2 is SMNVEV (reference sequence). With 7 bases removed from V and 4 bases from J, the gap between germline ends came to 12 bases. The CDR3 contains 13 residues. The CDR3 nucleotides read TGTGCCAGCATGCAGGGAAGCGCAGATACGCAGTATTTT. Translation gives CASMQGSADTQYF.

This chain joins TRBV30 and TRBJ1-5, with D unresolved. The CDR3 extends over 13 amino acids. CDR1 and CDR2 (germline): GTSNPN, SVGIG (reference sequence). V was cut by 3 bases and J by 0 bases, with 6 bases left in between. CDR3 nucleotide sequence: TGTGCCTGGAGCGAGGATAGCAATCAGCCCCAGCATTTT. Its translation is CAWSEDSNQPQHF. The full variable domain, rest sourced from reference TRBV30 and TRBJ1-5, is SQTIHQWPATLVQPVGSPLSLECTVEGTSNPNLYWYRQAAGRGLQLLFYSVGIGQISSEVPQNLSASRPQDRQFILSSKKLLLSDSGFYLCAWSEDSNQPQHFGDGTRLSIL.

This clone was counted between two and nine times. The rearrangement links TRBV10-1 to TRBJ1-4; no firm D call. CDR1 is WNHNN, CDR2 SYGVQD, per germline (reference sequence). V was pared by 3 bases and J by 10 bases, with 12 bases between. The CDR3 length is 13 residues. In DNA, the CDR3 is TGCGCCAGCAGTGATGATACTCTTGGAAAACTGTTTTTT. It translates to CASSDDTLGKLFF.

This clone came up once. The V gene is TRBV19, the J gene TRBJ2-3, with D perhaps being TRBD1 or TRBD2 (7 bases each). Trimming took off 10 bases at V and 13 bases at J, with 27 bases between the two ends. The CDR3 contains 14 residues. Germline lookup yields CDR1 LNHDA and CDR2 SQIVND (reference sequence). The CDR3 sequence: CATSGLTDSGGKYF. The CDR3 DNA reads TGTGCCACCTCGGGACTAACCGACTCAGGGGGAAAGTATTTT.

V gene TRBV5-4 combines with J gene TRBJ1-2; possible D gene TRBD1, 5 bases. Germline CDR1 and CDR2: SGHNT and YYREEE (reference sequence). The V gene lost 4 bases and the J gene lost 6 bases, with 19 bases spanning the gap. The CDR3 totals 15 residues. CDR3 coding DNA: TGTGCCAGCAGCCCCGACGGAGGGACTGAGCATGGCTACACCTTC. Amino acids: CASSPDGGTEHGYTF.

This clone showed up just once. This chain connects TRBV27 to TRBJ1-3; D gene ambiguous. The CDR3 length is 13 residues. Germline V gene data show CDR1 as MNHEY and CDR2 as SMNVEV (reference sequence). The ends were cut back, 3 bases at V and 7 bases at J, with 10 bases in the middle. Here the CDR3 DNA reads TGTGCCAGCAGTTTCCAGTTCGGCAACACCATATATTTT. Translation gives CASSFQFGNTIYF.

The rearrangement joins TRBV5-5 to TRBJ2-1; TRBD2 matches at 8 bases. V was clipped by 4 bases and J by 4 bases; unmatched bases: 10. Germline V gene sequence: CDR1 SGHKS, CDR2 YYEKEE (reference sequence). This CDR3 has 16 amino acids. The CDR3 sequence: CASSGERELVYNEQFF. The CDR3 DNA reads TGTGCCAGCAGCGGAGAGCGGGAGTTAGTTTACAATGAGCAGTTCTTC.

The chain has TRBV27 and TRBJ2-1; TRBD1 matches 8 bases. The V segment lost 0 bases and the J segment 0 bases; nucleotides outside the gene matches: 1. The CDR3 runs 16 residues. Germline assignment: CDR1 MNHEY and CDR2 SMNVEV (reference sequence). The CDR3 reads CASSLSTGASYNEQFF. In DNA form, the CDR3 reads TGTGCCAGCAGTTTATCGACAGGGGCCTCCTACAATGAGCAGTTCTTC.

The rearrangement links TRBV28 to TRBJ1-5, with D possibly matching TRBD1 (6 bases). The CDR3 loop spans 14 amino acids. Germline assignment: CDR1 MDHEN and CDR2 SYDVKM. V shed 7 bases and J shed 4 bases, with 14 bases lying between them. The DNA of the CDR3 is TGTGCCAGCAACCGGGGGCAGGGAAATCAGCCCCAGCATTTT. It yields the protein CASNRGQGNQPQHF.

The chain employs TRBV5-1 and TRBJ2-5, with D perhaps matching TRBD1 (5 bases). This CDR3 contains 13 residues. CDR1 and CDR2 (germline): SGHRS, YFSETQ. Trimming left V 4 bases short and J 4 bases short, with 11 bases between. CDR3 protein: CASSGREGETQYF. CDR3 coding DNA: TGCGCCAGCAGCGGCAGGGAAGGAGAGACCCAGTACTTC. Together with reference TRBV5-1 and TRBJ2-5, the CDR3 gives the full variable domain: KAGVTQTPRYLIKTRGQQVTLSCSPISGHRSVSWYQQTPGQGLQFLFEYFSETQRNKGNFPGRFSGRQFSNSRSEMNVSTLELGDSALYLCASSGREGETQYFGPGTRLLVL.

The chain is built from TRBV5-4 and TRBJ2-3, with 7 bases identical to TRBD2. V lost 2 bases to trimming and J lost 0 bases; unmatched junction nucleotides: 9. The CDR3 loop spans 17 amino acids. Per the germline V gene, CDR1 is SGHNT and CDR2 is YYREEE (reference sequence). The CDR3 loop is CASSFGYLAVSTDTQYF. The CDR3, as DNA: TGTGCCAGCAGCTTTGGATACCTAGCGGTGAGCACAGATACGCAGTATTTT.

The chain joins TRBV27 to TRBJ2-3; D not certain. V lost 5 bases and J 0 bases, leaving 12 bases between the germline ends. Germline V CDR1 and CDR2: MNHEY, SMNVEV (reference sequence). This CDR3 comprises 15 residues. CDR3 protein: CASSLTLPSTDTQYF. In DNA, the CDR3 is TGTGCCAGCAGTCTCACTCTCCCTAGCACAGATACGCAGTATTTT.

V and J are TRBV15 and TRBJ2-2; 9 bases are shared with TRBD1. The CDR3 totals 15 residues. With 3 bases clipped from V and 5 bases from J, the junction kept 4 bases outside the gene matches. Germline V gene data show CDR1 as LNHNV and CDR2 as YYDKDF (reference sequence). The CDR3 loop is CATSSRDRDTGELFF. The CDR3 bases are TGTGCCACCAGCAGCCGGGACAGGGATACCGGGGAGCTGTTTTTT. The variable domain in full, with the rest retrieved from reference TRBV15 and TRBJ2-2, is DAMVIQNPRYQVTQFGKPVTLSCSQTLNHNVMYWYQQKSSQAPKLLFHYYDKDFNNEADTPDNFQSRRPNTSFCFLDIRSPGLGDTAMYLCATSSRDRDTGELFFGEGSRLTVL.